This T cell receptor (beta chain) was captured by sequencing in a study of blood T cell repertoires in COVID-19. Overall study context: The origin of the acute and convalescent COVID-19 samples was the United States, Italy and Spain.

Original handling: Reference gene primer amplification gave nucleated cell count estimates. The method was immunoSEQ multiplex PCR; TCRdb's version includes in-frame clones alone and lacks a portion of them. From that table come the V and J calls and clone size; the DNA was used to work out D and trimming. The sample yields under 300,000 clones, about 86% seen once. The CDR3 loop spans 14 amino acids. V gave up 5 bases and J gave up 3 bases; unmatched junction bases: 4. Germline-derived CDR1 and CDR2 are KGHSH and LQKENI. The specimen was peripheral blood. This clonotype was sampled from a man aged 55 to 69 with acute or convalescent COVID-19. The chain combines TRBV18 with TRBJ2-5, with 9 bases aligning to TRBD1. CDR3 residues: CASSLRTGEETQYF. The CDR3 DNA reads TGTGCCAGCTCATTAAGGACAGGGGAAGAGACCCAGTACTTC. The whole variable domain, filled in from reference TRBV18 and TRBJ2-5, reads NAGVMQNPRHLVRRRGQEARLRCSPMKGHSHVYWYRQLPEEGLKFMVYLQKENIIDESGMPKERFSAEFPKEGPSILRIQQVVRGDSAAYFCASSLRTGEETQYFGPGTRLLVL.